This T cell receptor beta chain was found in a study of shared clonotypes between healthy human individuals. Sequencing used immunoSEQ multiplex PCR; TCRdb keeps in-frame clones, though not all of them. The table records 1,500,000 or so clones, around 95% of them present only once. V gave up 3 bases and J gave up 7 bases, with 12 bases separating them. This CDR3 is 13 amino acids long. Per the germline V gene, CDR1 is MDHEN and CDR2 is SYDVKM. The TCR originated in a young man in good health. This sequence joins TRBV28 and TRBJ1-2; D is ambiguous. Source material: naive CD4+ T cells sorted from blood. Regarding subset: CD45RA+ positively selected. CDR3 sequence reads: CASSLAGWSGYTF. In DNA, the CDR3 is TGTGCCAGCAGTTTGGCTGGGTGGTCTGGCTACACCTTC.